This TCR beta chain appears in the sequencing data of a study of CD8 T cells in ankylosing spondylitis. The authors made TCR beta libraries by quantitative 5'-RACE with molecular barcodes. TCRdb ran MiXCR on the 5' RACE reads and lists one entry per CDR3 protein. The sample holds around 440,000 distinct CDR3 sequences, about a sixth seen once. The sample holds a few counts of this clonotype. Its antigen is as yet unknown. Germline CDR1 is MNHEY and CDR2 is SVGAGI. The CDR3 runs 16 residues. The V gene end was trimmed by 2 bases and the J gene end by 2 bases; junction bases not matched to a gene: 6. Study conclusions and caveats: Ankylosing spondylitis blood appeared to carry a characteristic TCR beta motif of roughly eight highly homologous variants. Disease-linked clones were found to be CD8+ and relatively rare in peripheral blood. Both synovial fluid and blood in reactive arthritis had previously been reported to carry some motif variants. Reports say disease-linked clones showed up significantly more in matched ankylosing spondylitis synovial fluid.

V usage is TRBV6-5 and J usage is TRBJ2-1, with 7 bases aligning to TRBD2. This receptor was taken from a male donor with ankylosing spondylitis. The specimen was blood, either unsorted or a sorted T cell fraction (not recorded which). The CDR3 DNA is TGTGCCAGCAGTTACGCGCGCGGGGGAACCTACAATGAGCAGTTCTTC. It specifies CASSYARGGTYNEQFF.